This T cell receptor (beta chain) was obtained from a study of T cell responses to AZD1222 COVID-19 vaccine. Study-wide findings and caveats: Every sample of the repertoires postdated the peak T cell response. Seropositive at baseline were only six AZD1222 recipients.

The CDR3 is made up of 15 amino acids. Trimming cost V 5 bases and J 8 bases, with 19 bases left between them. CDR1 is SGHRS, CDR2 YFSETQ, per germline. This clone has only one observation. Its antigen is still unknown. Sequenced by immunoSEQ multiplex PCR; TCRdb stores in-frame clones only, minus some. The data show more than 150,000 clones, with around 85% seen just once and 5.5% to 8.5% held by the top ten. The sequences come from peripheral blood, collected after recovery from COVID-19. The origin of this receptor is an adult who had recovered from COVID-19. The rearrangement uses TRBV5-1 and TRBJ1-4; D might be TRBD1 (6 bases). Here the CDR3 reads CASSLEGGWLEKLFF. The CDR3, as DNA: TGCGCCAGCAGTCTGGAGGGGGGATGGCTGGAAAAACTGTTTTTT.